The 26 T cell receptor beta chains presented below share a single source sample, sequenced in a study of CXCR3-negative and CXCR3-positive naive CD8 T cells. Carrying UMI labels, the TRB cDNA libraries were prepared through 5' RACE. TCRdb reprocessed the 5' RACE reads and reports one entry per CDR3 protein, with no DNA. The sample has under 85,000 distinct CDR3 sequences; the top ten hold approximately 0.67%. General observations from the study: CXCR3-positive naive cells had more hydrophobic TRB CDR3s than CXCR3-negative naive cells.

These receptors lack a known antigen. The sequenced sample consisted of naive CXCR3+ CD8+ T cells from blood. Documented subset: CD45RO-CCR7+CD27+CD95- naive CD8+ T cells expressing CXCR3 (TNR3+). The receptors shown here come from a human donor in good health. Some clones in this sample may be carry-over from other donors' samples.

The V gene is TRBV29-1, the J gene TRBJ2-1. Germline CDR1 reads SQVTM; CDR2 reads ANQGSEA. This CDR3 comprises 15 residues. CDR3 residues: CSVELVGYAANEQFF.

The gene calls are TRBV27 and TRBJ1-1; the D call of TRBD1 rests on TCRdb alone, since no DNA is present to check it. This CDR3 region has 15 residues. The germline CDR1 and CDR2 sequences are MNHEY and SMNVEV (reference sequence). CDR3 in amino acids: CASSSGQAINTEAFF.

CDR3: CSVEAGNQETQYF. The rearrangement links TRBV29-1 to TRBJ2-5. Per germline, CDR1 SQVTM and CDR2 ANQGSEA. The CDR3 covers 13 residues.

The CDR3 here is CASSQAAPQPLVF. The chain couples TRBV4-3 to TRBJ1-1; checking the TCRdb D call of TRBD1 is not possible without DNA. The CDR3 runs 13 residues. Germline CDR1 LGHNA, CDR2 YSLEER.

The CDR3 loop reads CSARVAGLAGELFF. The J gene is TRBJ2-2, the V gene TRBV20-1; TCRdb outputs TRBD1, but without DNA this stays unchecked. The CDR3 has 14 amino acids. CDR1 is DFQATT and CDR2 is SNEGSKA in the germline V gene (reference sequence).

This chain joins TRBV7-9 and TRBJ1-1; TCRdb returns TRBD1, unconfirmable since there is no DNA. Germline assignment: CDR1 SEHNR and CDR2 FQNEAQ (reference sequence). This CDR3 is 13 amino acids long. The CDR3 region is CAITDSPRPEAFF.

V and J are TRBV14 and TRBJ2-3; TCRdb returns TRBD1, unconfirmable since there is no DNA. This CDR3 has 17 residues. Germline V gives CDR1 SGHDN, CDR2 FVKESK. CDR3 sequence: CASSLMDRGAFTDTQYF.

This rearrangement joins TRBV30 to TRBJ1-2. Per germline, CDR1 GTSNPN and CDR2 SVGIG (reference sequence). The CDR3 is made up of 13 amino acids. This CDR3 is CAWSVLGGYGYTF.

The J gene is TRBJ2-3, the V gene TRBV5-1; TCRdb designates TRBD1, a call that cannot be tested without DNA. CDR1 and CDR2 from the germline V gene are SGHRS and YFSETQ. This CDR3 contains 16 residues. The CDR3 spells CASSPGQASSTDTQYF.

The genes are TRBV6-1 and TRBJ1-1. The CDR3 covers 11 residues. In germline, CDR1 is MNHNS, CDR2 SASEGT. CDR3 region: CASQIRTSAFF.

V and J are TRBV4-3 and TRBJ2-1; the TRBD1 assignment by TCRdb is unverifiable without DNA. The length of the CDR3 is 18 residues. CDR1 and CDR2 (germline): LGHNA, YSLEER. This CDR3 reads CASSQEFRGGERYNEQFF.

The chain couples TRBV7-9 to TRBJ2-5; TCRdb's D call of TRBD1 is untestable without DNA. The length of the CDR3 is 14 residues. Germline CDR1 and CDR2: SEHNR and FQNEAQ (reference sequence). CDR3 sequence reads: CASTVTGKRETQYF.

This sequence joins TRBV3-1 and TRBJ2-1. Germline-derived CDR1 and CDR2 are LGHDT and YNNKEL (reference sequence). The CDR3 is 18 residues long. The CDR3 protein is CASSQDFPIADSYNEQFF.

The chain employs TRBV30 and TRBJ2-5; no DNA is available, so the TRBD2 call from TCRdb remains unchecked. The CDR3 has 15 residues. CDR1 GTSNPN and CDR2 SVGIG come from the germline V gene (reference sequence). The CDR3 here is CAWSRLPLAGETQYF. The full variable domain, its missing parts supplied by reference TRBV30 and TRBJ2-5, is SQTIHQWPATLVQPVGSPLSLECTVEGTSNPNLYWYRQAAGRGLQLLFYSVGIGQISSEVPQNLSASRPQDRQFILSSKKLLLSDSGFYLCAWSRLPLAGETQYFGPGTRLLVL.

The chain carries TRBV7-9 and TRBJ2-4; TCRdb proposes TRBD1, but this gene call is untestable without DNA. CDR3 size: 16 residues. Germline V gives CDR1 SEHNR, CDR2 FQNEAQ (reference sequence). The CDR3 is CASSSGHGIAKNIQYF.

The chain joins TRBV5-1 to TRBJ2-1. Germline CDR1 reads SGHRS; CDR2 reads YFSETQ. The CDR3 covers 11 residues. CDR3 sequence reads: CASSMDLAQFF. Together with reference TRBV5-1 and TRBJ2-1, the CDR3 gives the full variable domain: KAGVTQTPRYLIKTRGQQVTLSCSPISGHRSVSWYQQTPGQGLQFLFEYFSETQRNKGNFPGRFSGRQFSNSRSEMNVSTLELGDSALYLCASSMDLAQFFGPGTRLTVL.

V is TRBV7-2 and J is TRBJ2-6. The germline gives CDR1 SGHTA, CDR2 FQGNSA. The CDR3 sequence is 15 residues long. CDR3 protein: CASSSTDSGANVLTF.

The CDR3 loop is CSASPGGGADTQYF. The rearrangement joins TRBV20-1 to TRBJ2-3; TCRdb calls TRBD1, which cannot be checked without DNA. Germline CDR1 is DFQATT and CDR2 is SNEGSKA (reference sequence). The CDR3 extends over 14 amino acids.

The chain employs TRBV7-6 and TRBJ1-5; the TCRdb D gene call, TRBD1, has no DNA to confirm it. The CDR3 is made up of 16 amino acids. The germline gives CDR1 SGHVS, CDR2 FNYEAQ. The CDR3 here is CASSHAPGQGYQPQHF.

This sequence joins TRBV29-1 and TRBJ2-3; TCRdb reports TRBD2, a call that lacks DNA to check it against. Germline CDR1 SQVTM, CDR2 ANQGSEA. The length of the CDR3 is 16 residues. CDR3 loop: CSVDGLAGGPSDTQYF.

The V call is TRBV28, the J call TRBJ2-7. Germline CDR1 reads MDHEN; CDR2 reads SYDVKM. The CDR3 spans 14 residues. The CDR3 reads CASSLFPGPYEQYF.

V is TRBV5-1 and J is TRBJ2-1; absent DNA, TCRdb's TRBD2 call cannot be checked. Per the germline V gene, CDR1 is SGHRS and CDR2 is YFSETQ. The CDR3 runs 14 residues. The CDR3 loop is CASSPGLAYNEQFF.

V usage is TRBV4-2 and J usage is TRBJ1-4. The length of the CDR3 is 16 residues. Germline CDR1 reads LGHNA; CDR2 reads YNFKEQ. The CDR3 region is CASSQPAAGANEKLFF.

The rearrangement uses TRBV28 and TRBJ2-5; no DNA is available, so the TRBD1 call from TCRdb remains unchecked. CDR1 MDHEN and CDR2 SYDVKM come from the germline V gene. This CDR3 comprises 13 residues. Here the CDR3 reads CASRLTGAETQYF. Variable domain in full (rest from reference TRBV28 and TRBJ2-5): DVKVTQSSRYLVKRTGEKVFLECVQDMDHENMFWYRQDPGLGLRLIYFSYDVKMKEKGDIPEGYSVSREKKERFSLILESASTNQTSMYLCASRLTGAETQYFGPGTRLLVL.

The V call is TRBV5-5, the J call TRBJ2-7; the TCRdb D gene call, TRBD2, has no DNA to confirm it. Germline V lookup: CDR1 SGHKS, CDR2 YYEKEE (reference sequence). The length of the CDR3 is 16 residues. CDR3 region: CASSLVPALSSYEQYF.

The chain combines TRBV28 with TRBJ2-1; TCRdb reports TRBD2, a call that lacks DNA to check it against. CDR3 size: 17 residues. The germline gives CDR1 MDHEN, CDR2 SYDVKM. CDR3 residues: CASSFPSSGSSYNEQFF.